This T cell receptor (beta chain) appears in the sequencing data of a study of T cells of healthy individuals (dated by TCRdb to the late 2010s). Based on the germline V gene, the CDR1 and CDR2 sequences are MDHEN and SYDVKM. The CDR3 spans 13 residues, from the cysteine through the phenylalanine. The entry retains the CDR3 DNA only, 39 bases that are in frame from base 1. V sheds 10 bases and J sheds 8 bases, leaving 19 bases between their ends. This clonotype was counted ten times or more. Its specific antigen is unknown. The input lacks base qualities; no much larger clone sits a single base away. Libraries were built with 5' RACE. The instrument was an Illumina MiSeq. In-frame beta chains were kept once TCRdb had trimmed the public reads at Q25 with fastp and called clones with MiXCR. Every entry covers one CDR3 protein and lists the most common genes and DNA from its rows. Present in this sample are around 63,000 distinct CDR3 sequences, about a sixth of which were seen just once. The ten largest make up around 4.7% of the sample.

The TCR originated in a human donor in good health. The rearrangement combines TRBV28 with TRBJ2-3; the D gene cannot be resolved reliably. For the CDR3, the sequence is CATNLEFSFTQYF. In nucleotide form, the sequence is TGTGCCACCAACCTCGAGTTCAGTTTTACGCAGTATTTT.